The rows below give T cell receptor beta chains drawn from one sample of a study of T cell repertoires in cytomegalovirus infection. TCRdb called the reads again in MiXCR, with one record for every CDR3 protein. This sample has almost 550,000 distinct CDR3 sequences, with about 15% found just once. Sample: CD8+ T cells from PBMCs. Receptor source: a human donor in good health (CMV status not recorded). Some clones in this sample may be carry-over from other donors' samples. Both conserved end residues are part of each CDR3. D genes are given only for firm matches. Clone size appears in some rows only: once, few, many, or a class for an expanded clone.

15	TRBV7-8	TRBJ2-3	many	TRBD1	TGTGCCAGCAGCCACGGACAGGGAAGCACAGATACGCAGTATTTT	CASSHGQGSTDTQYF
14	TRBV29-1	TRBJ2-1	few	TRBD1	TGCAGCGGCGAGGGGACAGAAGGATACAATGAGCAGTTCTTC	CSGEGTEGYNEQFF
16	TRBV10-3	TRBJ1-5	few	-	TGTGCCATCAGTGATGTGCCCGAGGGTACCAATCAGCCCCAGCATTTT	CAISDVPEGTNQPQHF
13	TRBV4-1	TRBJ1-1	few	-	TGCGCCAGCAGCCAAGATCCCCGGACTGAAGCTTTCTTT	CASSQDPRTEAFF
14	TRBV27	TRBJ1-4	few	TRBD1	TGTGCCAGCAAGGGACGACAGGGTATTGAAAAACTGTTTTTT	CASKGRQGIEKLFF
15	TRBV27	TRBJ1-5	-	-	TGTGCCAGCAGTTTATCAAACAGGAACAATCAGCCCCAGCATTTT	CASSLSNRNNQPQHF
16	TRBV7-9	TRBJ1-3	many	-	TGTGCCAGCAGCGGGGACGGCCCCGTAGGTGGAAACACCATATATTTT	CASSGDGPVGGNTIYF
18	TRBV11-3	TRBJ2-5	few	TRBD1	TGTGCCAGCAGCACCTATTCCGCCGGGACAGGGGGCGTAGAGACCCAGTACTTC	CASSTYSAGTGGVETQYF
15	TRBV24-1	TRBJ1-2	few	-	TGTGCCACCAGTGATTCCCGGACACCCAACTATGGCTACACCTTC	CATSDSRTPNYGYTF
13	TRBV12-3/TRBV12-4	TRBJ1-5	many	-	TGTGCCAGCAGTTGGGGGGTGGATCAGCCCCAGCATTTT	CASSWGVDQPQHF
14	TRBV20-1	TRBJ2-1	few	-	TGCAGTGCTAGAGAGGGGAAAGGACGCAATGAGCAGTTCTTC	CSAREGKGRNEQFF
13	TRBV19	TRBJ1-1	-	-	TGTGCCAGTAGTCCCACATGGACCACTGAAGCTTTCTTT	CASSPTWTTEAFF
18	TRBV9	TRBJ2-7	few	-	TGTGCCAGCAATATCGACGGGCAGGGGGGGTCGAGCTCCTACGAGCAGTACTTC	CASNIDGQGGSSSYEQYF